The rows below give T cell receptor beta chains drawn from one sample of a study of cytomegalovirus exposure and HLA in healthy donors. TCRdb's table, derived via immunoSEQ multiplex PCR, lists solely in-frame clones and lacks some. Counted here are about 190,000 clones, roughly 84% occurring once; the ten biggest clones make up around 0.24%. Sequencing input: PBMCs. The receptors shown here come from a boy under 18 in good health and CMV-seronegative. CDR3s leave out the opening cysteine and the closing phenylalanine or tryptophan. Fields, in order: D gene, V gene, J gene, CDR3 protein. A D gene is named only where the DNA matches it firmly.

D: .
V: TRBV28
J: TRBJ1-5
CDR3: ASYALGRSNQPQH

D: TRBD1
V: TRBV29-1
J: TRBJ1-1
CDR3: SVEVLGTGKTEAF

D: TRBD1
V: TRBV5-1
J: TRBJ1-1
CDR3: ASSHLDRGQDSSTEAF

D: TRBD1
V: TRBV18
J: TRBJ2-7
CDR3: ASSPWTGRSYEQY

D: .
V: TRBV29-1
J: TRBJ1-1
CDR3: SVTPRLNTEAF

D: .
V: TRBV7-3
J: TRBJ1-5
CDR3: ASSLGFGQPQH

D: TRBD1
V: TRBV27
J: TRBJ1-2
CDR3: ASSSGTGGAPNYGYT

D: .
V: TRBV19
J: TRBJ2-7
CDR3: ASSMAAFGGSGEQY

D: .
V: TRBV29-1
J: TRBJ1-2
CDR3: SVATANYGYT

D: .
V: TRBV6-1
J: TRBJ1-3
CDR3: ASSESGFSGNTIY

D: TRBD1
V: TRBV5-1
J: TRBJ1-2
CDR3: ASSLARDRTYGYT

D: .
V: TRBV4-3
J: TRBJ1-1
CDR3: ASSIQGGAEAF

D: TRBD1
V: TRBV4-3
J: TRBJ2-7
CDR3: ASSQGTSPTGAYEQY

D: TRBD1
V: TRBV13
J: TRBJ1-4
CDR3: ASSSRDRVTNEKLF

D: .
V: TRBV6-4
J: TRBJ2-6
CDR3: ASSDSSGSGANVLT

D: .
V: TRBV30
J: TRBJ2-1
CDR3: AWSSGRFSSYNEQF

D: TRBD1
V: TRBV5-1
J: TRBJ2-7
CDR3: ASSPQRQGPYEQD

D: .
V: TRBV11-2
J: TRBJ2-1
CDR3: ASSLRNRGSSYNEQF

D: .
V: TRBV29-1
J: TRBJ1-2
CDR3: SVEPHGVRDYGYT

D: TRBD2
V: TRBV28
J: TRBJ2-7
CDR3: ASSFSLGGGYEQY

D: TRBD2
V: TRBV2
J: TRBJ2-1
CDR3: ASLAGGLGWNEQF

D: .
V: TRBV11-2
J: TRBJ2-7
CDR3: ASSSSHRATYEQY

D: .
V: TRBV6-6
J: TRBJ1-5
CDR3: ASWVSGIQPQH

D: .
V: TRBV25-1
J: TRBJ1-2
CDR3: ASKADRRYT

D: .
V: TRBV6-1
J: TRBJ2-3
CDR3: ASRRQGMTDTQY